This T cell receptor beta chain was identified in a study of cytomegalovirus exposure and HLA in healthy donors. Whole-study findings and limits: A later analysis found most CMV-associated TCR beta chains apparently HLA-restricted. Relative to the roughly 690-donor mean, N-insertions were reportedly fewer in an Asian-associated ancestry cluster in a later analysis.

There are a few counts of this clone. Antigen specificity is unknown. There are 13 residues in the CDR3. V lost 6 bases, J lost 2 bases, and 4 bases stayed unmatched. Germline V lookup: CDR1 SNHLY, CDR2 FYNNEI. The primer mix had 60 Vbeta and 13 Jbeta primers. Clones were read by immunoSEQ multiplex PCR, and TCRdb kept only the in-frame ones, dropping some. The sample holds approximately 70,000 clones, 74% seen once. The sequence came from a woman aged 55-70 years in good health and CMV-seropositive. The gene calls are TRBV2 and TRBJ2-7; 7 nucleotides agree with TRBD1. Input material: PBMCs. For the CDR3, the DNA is TGTGCCAGCAGGAAGACAGGGACCTACGAGCAGTACTTC. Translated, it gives CASRKTGTYEQYF.